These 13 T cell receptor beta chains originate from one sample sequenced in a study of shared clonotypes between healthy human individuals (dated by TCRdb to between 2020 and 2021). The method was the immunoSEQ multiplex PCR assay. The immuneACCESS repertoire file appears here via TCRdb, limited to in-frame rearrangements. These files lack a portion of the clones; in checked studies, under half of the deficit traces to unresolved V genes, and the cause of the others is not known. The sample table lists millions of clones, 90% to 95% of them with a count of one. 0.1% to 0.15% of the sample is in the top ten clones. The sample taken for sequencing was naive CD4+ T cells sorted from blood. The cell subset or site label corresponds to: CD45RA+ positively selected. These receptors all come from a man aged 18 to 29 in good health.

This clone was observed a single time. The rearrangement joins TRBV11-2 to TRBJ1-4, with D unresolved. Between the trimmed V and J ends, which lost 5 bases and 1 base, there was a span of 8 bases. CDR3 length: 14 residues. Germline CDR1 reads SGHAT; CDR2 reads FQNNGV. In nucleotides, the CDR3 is TGTGCCAGCAGCCCGATTGTAACTAATGAAAAACTGTTTTTT. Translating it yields CASSPIVTNEKLFF.

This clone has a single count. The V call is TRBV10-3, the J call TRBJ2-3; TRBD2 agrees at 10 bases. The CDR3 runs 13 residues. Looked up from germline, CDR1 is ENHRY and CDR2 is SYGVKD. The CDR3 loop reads CAHRSGGADTQYF. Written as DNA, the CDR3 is TGTGCTCATAGAAGCGGGGGGGCGGATACGCAGTATTTT.

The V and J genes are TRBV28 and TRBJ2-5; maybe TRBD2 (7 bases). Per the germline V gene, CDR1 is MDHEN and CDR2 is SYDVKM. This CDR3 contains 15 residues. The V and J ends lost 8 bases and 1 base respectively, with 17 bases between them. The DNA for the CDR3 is TGTGCCAGCCTAAGGGGGGGGGCCTCCCAAGAGACCCAGTACTTC. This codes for CASLRGGASQETQYF.

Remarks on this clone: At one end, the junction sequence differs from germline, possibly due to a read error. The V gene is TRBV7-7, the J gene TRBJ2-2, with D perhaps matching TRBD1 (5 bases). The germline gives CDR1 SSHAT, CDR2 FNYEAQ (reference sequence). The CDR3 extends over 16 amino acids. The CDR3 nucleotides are TGTGCTAGCAGCTTAGGAACAGGACCGAACACCGGGGAGCTGTTTTTT. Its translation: CASSLGTGPNTGELFF. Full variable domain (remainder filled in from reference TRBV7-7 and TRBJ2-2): GAGVSQSPRYKVTKRGQDVTLRCDPISSHATLYWYQQALGQGPEFLTYFNYEAQPDKSGLPSDRFSAERPEGSISTLTIQRTEQRDSAMYRCASSLGTGPNTGELFFGEGSRLTVL.

In DNA form, the CDR3 reads TGTGCCAGCAGCGCTAGCTCCTACGAGCAGTACTTC. Amino acids: CASSASSYEQYF. This sequence joins TRBV5-4 and TRBJ2-7, with D uncertain. V was trimmed by 4 bases and J by 0 bases, leaving 5 bases between them. The CDR3 contains 12 residues. Germline loops: CDR1 SGHNT, CDR2 YYREEE (reference sequence).

The CDR3: CASSVGDSLEQETQYF. The CDR3 region has the DNA TGTGCCAGCAGCGTAGGGGACAGCCTTGAGCAAGAGACCCAGTACTTC. The chain employs TRBV9 and TRBJ2-5; the match to TRBD1 covers 7 bases. V lost 0 bases and J lost 2; bases outside the gene matches: 7. Germline V CDR1 and CDR2: SGDLS, YYNGEE. This CDR3 has 16 residues.

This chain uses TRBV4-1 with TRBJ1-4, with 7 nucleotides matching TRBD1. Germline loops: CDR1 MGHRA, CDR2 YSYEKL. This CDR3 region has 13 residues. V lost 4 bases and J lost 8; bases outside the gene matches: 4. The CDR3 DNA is TGCGCCAGCAGCCTGACAGGGTACGAAAAACTGTTTTTT. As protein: CASSLTGYEKLFF.

The CDR3 coding sequence is TGTGCCAGCAGCTTGACCGGACGGGCCGTGGAGCAGTACTTC. It codes for CASSLTGRAVEQYF. The chain carries TRBV7-6 and TRBJ2-7, with unresolved D. Per germline, CDR1 SGHVS and CDR2 FNYEAQ. The length of the CDR3 is 14 residues. The V and J ends lost 3 bases and 7 bases respectively, with 16 bases between them.

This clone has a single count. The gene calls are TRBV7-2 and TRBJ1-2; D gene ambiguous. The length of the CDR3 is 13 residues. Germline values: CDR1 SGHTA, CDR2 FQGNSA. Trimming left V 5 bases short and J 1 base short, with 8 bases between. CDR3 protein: CASSPGINYGYTF. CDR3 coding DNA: TGTGCCAGCAGCCCTGGAATTAACTATGGCTACACCTTC.

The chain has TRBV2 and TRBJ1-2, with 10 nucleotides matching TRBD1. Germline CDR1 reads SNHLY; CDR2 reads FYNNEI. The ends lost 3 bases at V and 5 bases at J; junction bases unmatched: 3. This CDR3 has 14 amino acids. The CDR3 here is CASSDRTGGYGYTF. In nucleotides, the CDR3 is TGTGCCAGCAGTGACCGGACAGGGGGATATGGCTACACCTTC.

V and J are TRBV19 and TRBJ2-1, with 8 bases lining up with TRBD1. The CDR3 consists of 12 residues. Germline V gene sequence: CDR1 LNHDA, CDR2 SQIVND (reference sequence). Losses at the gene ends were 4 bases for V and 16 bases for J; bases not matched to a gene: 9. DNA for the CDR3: TGTGCCAGTAGTACCTGGGACAGGCTCTTTTTCTTC. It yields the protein CASSTWDRLFFF.

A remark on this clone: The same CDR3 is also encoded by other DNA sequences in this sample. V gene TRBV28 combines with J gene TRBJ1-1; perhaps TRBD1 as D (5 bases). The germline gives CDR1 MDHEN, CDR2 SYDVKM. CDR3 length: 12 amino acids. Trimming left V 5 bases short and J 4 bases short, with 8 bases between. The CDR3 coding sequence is TGTGCCAGCAGTCTGCAGGGCACTGAAGCTTTCTTT. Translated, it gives CASSLQGTEAFF.

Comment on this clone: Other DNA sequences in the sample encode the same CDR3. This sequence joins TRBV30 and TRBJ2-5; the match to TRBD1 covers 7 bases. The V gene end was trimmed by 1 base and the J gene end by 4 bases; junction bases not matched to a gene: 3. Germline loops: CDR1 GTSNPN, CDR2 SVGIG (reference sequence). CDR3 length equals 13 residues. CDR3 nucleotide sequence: TGTGCCTGGAGTGGAGGGGGCGTAGAGACCCAGTACTTC. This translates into CAWSGGGVETQYF.